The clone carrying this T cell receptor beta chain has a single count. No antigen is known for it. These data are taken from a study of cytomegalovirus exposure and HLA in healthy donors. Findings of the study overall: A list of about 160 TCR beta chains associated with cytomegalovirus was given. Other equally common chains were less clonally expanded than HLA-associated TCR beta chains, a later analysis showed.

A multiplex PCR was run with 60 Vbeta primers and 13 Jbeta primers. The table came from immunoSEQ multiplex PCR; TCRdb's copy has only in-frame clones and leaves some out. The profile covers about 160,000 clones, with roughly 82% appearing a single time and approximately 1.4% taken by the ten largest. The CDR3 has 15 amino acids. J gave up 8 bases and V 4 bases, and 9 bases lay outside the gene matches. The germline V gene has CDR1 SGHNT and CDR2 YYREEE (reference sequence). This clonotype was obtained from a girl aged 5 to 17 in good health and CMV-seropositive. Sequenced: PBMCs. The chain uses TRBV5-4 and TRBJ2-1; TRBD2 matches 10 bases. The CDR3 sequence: CASSPSSGSSYEQFF. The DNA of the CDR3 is TGTGCCAGCAGCCCTTCTAGCGGGAGCTCGTATGAGCAGTTCTTC.